The 26 T cell receptor beta chains reported below all come from one sample, sequenced in a study of cytomegalovirus exposure and HLA in healthy donors. Primers included in the PCR were 60 Vbeta and 13 Jbeta primers. Libraries were prepared by immunoSEQ multiplex PCR; TCRdb keeps only in-frame clonotypes and omits some of them. The sample consists of around 150,000 clones, around 83% of them appearing once. Input material: PBMCs. The receptors derive from a girl aged 2-10 years in good health and CMV-seropositive.

This clone was recorded once. The chain is built from TRBV25-1 and TRBJ2-6, with 7 bases fitting TRBD1. J gave up 1 base and V 3 bases, and 0 bases lay outside the gene matches. The CDR3 is 15 residues long. The germline CDR1 and CDR2 sequences are MGHDK and SYGVNS. The CDR3 loop reads CASSETGSGANVLTF. For the CDR3, the DNA is TGTGCCAGCAGTGAGACAGGGTCTGGGGCCAACGTCCTGACTTTC.

The chain couples TRBV5-6 to TRBJ2-4, with 7 bases that match TRBD2. Looked up from germline, CDR1 is SGHDT and CDR2 is YYEEEE. The CDR3 is 15 residues long. Germline trimming cut 0 bases from V and 4 bases from J; bases unmatched to any gene: 4. CDR3 loop: CASSLGPGGKNIQYF. For the CDR3, the DNA is TGTGCCAGCAGCTTGGGGCCCGGGGGGAAAAACATTCAGTACTTC. The whole variable domain, filled in from reference TRBV5-6 and TRBJ2-4, reads DAGVTQSPTHLIKTRGQQVTLRCSPKSGHDTVSWYQQALGQGPQFIFQYYEEEERQRGNFPDRFSGHQFPNYSSELNVNALLLGDSALYLCASSLGPGGKNIQYFGAGTRLSVL.

The chain employs TRBV5-4 and TRBJ1-5, with D possibly TRBD1 on 5 matching bases. Germline V gives CDR1 SGHNT, CDR2 YYREEE (reference sequence). The V end lost 0 bases, the J end lost 6 bases, and 7 bases lay between the germline ends. The CDR3 totals 13 residues. CDR3 region: CASSLGGGQPQHF. In nucleotides, the CDR3 is TGTGCCAGCAGCTTGGGGGGGGGTCAGCCCCAGCATTTT. Using reference TRBV5-4 and TRBJ1-5 for the parts outside the CDR3, the full variable domain is ETGVTQSPTHLIKTRGQQVTLRCSSQSGHNTVSWYQQALGQGPQFIFQYYREEENGRGNFPPRFSGLQFPNYSSELNVNALELDDSALYLCASSLGGGQPQHFGDGTRLSIL.

V usage is TRBV29-1 and J usage is TRBJ2-1, with 11 bases aligning to TRBD2. The CDR3 consists of 17 residues. After removal of 6 bases from V and 0 bases from J, the junction contained 10 bases not matched to a gene. CDR1 and CDR2 (germline): SQVTM, ANQGSEA. CDR3 loop: CSVKRTSGLSSYNEQFF. As DNA, the CDR3 is TGCAGCGTGAAGCGGACTAGCGGGCTCAGCTCCTACAATGAGCAGTTCTTC.

The chain employs TRBV2 and TRBJ2-1; D is unresolved. The CDR3 extends over 16 amino acids. CDR1 is SNHLY and CDR2 is FYNNEI in the germline V gene. Trimming took off 7 bases at V and 0 bases at J, with 16 bases between the two ends. DNA of the CDR3: TGTGCCAGCACTAGATCTATCCCGAGCTCCTACAATGAGCAGTTCTTC. Translating it yields CASTRSIPSSYNEQFF.

The chain joins TRBV9 to TRBJ2-2; D ambiguous. Trimming pared 0 bases from V and 4 bases from J, leaving 4 bases between. The CDR3 runs 13 residues. The V gene's germline CDR1 is SGDLS and CDR2 YYNGEE. The CDR3 loop reads CASSVDLTGELFF. CDR3 sequence (DNA): TGTGCCAGCAGCGTAGATCTCACCGGGGAGCTGTTTTTT.

J is TRBJ2-2 and V is TRBV7-9, with 7 bases that match TRBD2. CDR1 SEHNR and CDR2 FQNEAQ come from the germline V gene (reference sequence). The V gene end was trimmed by 5 bases and the J gene end by 4 bases; junction bases not matched to a gene: 10. The length of the CDR3 is 16 residues. CDR3 amino acids: CASSPRRGGSTGELFF. The CDR3 nucleotides are TGTGCCAGCAGCCCCAGACGCGGGGGAAGCACCGGGGAGCTGTTTTTT.

This clone was seen only once. The chain has TRBV27 and TRBJ1-3; 7 nucleotides align to TRBD1. V shed 2 bases and J 4 bases; nucleotides not matched to a gene: 5. The CDR3 covers 15 residues. Per the germline V gene, CDR1 is MNHEY and CDR2 is SMNVEV (reference sequence). CDR3 bases: TGTGCCAGCAGTTTAACAAGGGGGCTAGGAAACACCATATATTTT. The encoded protein is CASSLTRGLGNTIYF.

A few counts support this clone. The rearrangement joins TRBV5-6 to TRBJ2-7; D remains ambiguous. The CDR3 is made up of 12 amino acids. V was clipped by 7 bases and J by 6 bases, with 14 bases between them. Germline V lookup: CDR1 SGHDT, CDR2 YYEEEE. The CDR3: CASYPISPEQYF. The CDR3, as DNA: TGTGCCAGCTATCCCATCAGTCCCGAGCAGTACTTC.

The rearrangement joins TRBV27 to TRBJ2-2; 7 bases align to TRBD1. With V trimmed by 7 bases and J by 5 bases, 7 bases remained unmatched. This CDR3 spans 14 amino acids. CDR1 MNHEY and CDR2 SMNVEV come from the germline V gene (reference sequence). The CDR3 nucleotides are TGTGCCAGCATCGGACAGGTACCAACCGGGGAGCTGTTTTTT. As protein: CASIGQVPTGELFF.

This clone showed up just a few times. V and J are TRBV30 and TRBJ1-5, with 8 positions matching TRBD1. V was pared by 5 bases and J by 3 bases, with 12 bases of the junction left unmatched. Germline V gene data show CDR1 as GTSNPN and CDR2 as SVGIG (reference sequence). The CDR3 runs 16 residues. The CDR3 region is CAWATFTGGYNQPQHF. The CDR3 bases are TGTGCCTGGGCGACCTTTACAGGGGGTTACAATCAGCCCCAGCATTTT. Looking up the rest from reference TRBV30 and TRBJ1-5 gives the full variable domain: SQTIHQWPATLVQPVGSPLSLECTVEGTSNPNLYWYRQAAGRGLQLLFYSVGIGQISSEVPQNLSASRPQDRQFILSSKKLLLSDSGFYLCAWATFTGGYNQPQHFGDGTRLSIL.

The chain joins TRBV5-1 to TRBJ2-3; D may be TRBD2 (6 bases). From germline, CDR1 is SGHRS and CDR2 YFSETQ. The V end lost 2 bases, the J end lost 1 base, and 11 bases lay between the germline ends. CDR3 size: 15 residues. CDR3 DNA sequence: TGCGCCAGCAGCTTATCTCCTAGCGGCACAGATACGCAGTATTTT. Protein product: CASSLSPSGTDTQYF.

As DNA, the CDR3 is TGCGCCAGCAGTCCAAGCGGGAGTGCGTCGGGGAATGAGCAGTTCTTC. Its translation: CASSPSGSASGNEQFF. V and J are TRBV10-1 and TRBJ2-1, with 8 bases aligning to TRBD2. There are 16 residues in the CDR3. Germline V gene data show CDR1 as WNHNN and CDR2 as SYGVQD (reference sequence). Losses at the gene ends were 5 bases for V and 7 bases for J; bases not matched to a gene: 13.

The rearrangement joins TRBV16 to TRBJ1-2; a possible D gene is TRBD1 (5 bases). Germline assignment: CDR1 KGHSY and CDR2 FQNENV. The CDR3 runs to 13 residues. V lost 6 bases and J lost 4, with 12 bases in between. CDR3 in amino acids: CASSPGYRYGYTF. DNA of the CDR3: TGTGCCAGCAGTCCAGGGTACCGCTATGGCTACACCTTC.

The V and J genes are TRBV28 and TRBJ1-1; 11 bases agree with TRBD1. This CDR3 region has 16 residues. Trimming at V came to 4 bases and at J to 3 bases, leaving 7 bases not matched to a gene. Germline CDR1 is MDHEN and CDR2 is SYDVKM. The CDR3 is CASSSWDRGLDTEAFF. CDR3 in DNA: TGTGCCAGCAGTTCGTGGGACAGGGGGTTGGACACTGAAGCTTTCTTT.

The table lists this clone with a count of one. V usage is TRBV5-4 and J usage is TRBJ2-5, with 7 bases lining up with TRBD1. The CDR3 contains 14 residues. The junction had 4 bases not matched to a gene; V was cut back by 0 bases and J by 5 bases. Germline values: CDR1 SGHNT, CDR2 YYREEE (reference sequence). The CDR3 region is CASSLEGGSETQYF. CDR3 nucleotide sequence: TGTGCCAGCAGCTTGGAAGGGGGCAGTGAGACCCAGTACTTC. The whole variable domain, filled in from reference TRBV5-4 and TRBJ2-5, reads ETGVTQSPTHLIKTRGQQVTLRCSSQSGHNTVSWYQQALGQGPQFIFQYYREEENGRGNFPPRFSGLQFPNYSSELNVNALELDDSALYLCASSLEGGSETQYFGPGTRLLVL.

This clone was observed once. The rearrangement uses TRBV5-6 and TRBJ1-2; 9 bases fit TRBD1. Germline CDR1 reads SGHDT; CDR2 reads YYEEEE. This CDR3 spans 15 amino acids. V was pared by 4 bases and J by 4 bases, with 8 bases of the junction left unmatched. Written as DNA, the CDR3 is TGTGCCAGCAGCCCGGGGACAGGGTTAATCTATGGCTACACCTTC. Protein product: CASSPGTGLIYGYTF.

This clone appeared a few times. The gene calls are TRBV18 and TRBJ1-5; D uncertain. The ends were cut back, 1 base at V and 5 bases at J, with 9 bases in the middle. The germline V gene has CDR1 KGHSH and CDR2 LQKENI. This CDR3 region has 14 residues. CDR3 nucleotides: TGTGCCAGCTCACCACGAGTGAGCGATCAGCCCCAGCATTTT. Amino acid sequence: CASSPRVSDQPQHF.

Only a few counts were recorded for this clone. The V gene is TRBV5-4, the J gene TRBJ2-1; D may be TRBD2 (5 bases). Germline loops: CDR1 SGHNT, CDR2 YYREEE (reference sequence). The CDR3 runs to 13 residues. The V end lost 2 bases, the J end lost 7 bases, and 10 bases lay between the germline ends. CDR3 nucleotides: TGTGCCAGCAGCTTCGAGCCGGGGAATGAGCAGTTCTTC. This translates into CASSFEPGNEQFF. Drawing the rest from reference TRBV5-4 and TRBJ2-1, the complete variable domain is ETGVTQSPTHLIKTRGQQVTLRCSSQSGHNTVSWYQQALGQGPQFIFQYYREEENGRGNFPPRFSGLQFPNYSSELNVNALELDDSALYLCASSFEPGNEQFFGPGTRLTVL.

The chain has TRBV2 and TRBJ2-1, with a tentative D call TRBD2 (5 bases). In germline, CDR1 is SNHLY, CDR2 FYNNEI. The length of the CDR3 is 16 residues. V gave up 4 bases and J gave up 6 bases, with 19 bases separating them. The CDR3 DNA follows: TGTGCCAGCAGTGCCTTTATCGGGCTAGCAACCAATGAGCAGTTCTTC. It translates to CASSAFIGLATNEQFF.

This chain connects TRBV23-1 to TRBJ1-1, with 8 bases lining up with TRBD1. TRBV23-1 is designated an ORF whose function remains uncertain. Trimming took 5 bases from V and 8 from J; bases not matched to a gene: 1. The CDR3 totals 11 residues. The CDR3: CASSNRGEAFF. The CDR3, as DNA: TGCGCCAGCAGTAACAGGGGGGAAGCTTTCTTT.

The V gene is TRBV10-2, the J gene TRBJ2-7; 13 bases fit TRBD2. Per the germline V gene, CDR1 is WSHSY and CDR2 is SAAADI. The trim removed 8 bases at V and 6 bases at J, leaving 7 bases unmatched. The CDR3 is 14 residues long. As DNA, the CDR3 is TGCGCCAGCCGGACTAGCGGGAGAATAGGCGAGCAGTACTTC. Its translation: CASRTSGRIGEQYF.

This sequence joins TRBV11-1 and TRBJ2-1; the match to TRBD2 covers 9 bases. CDR1 SGHAT and CDR2 FQDESV come from the germline V gene (reference sequence). This CDR3 is built from 15 residues. J was trimmed by 9 bases and V by 5 bases; bases with no gene match: 11. CDR3 bases: TGTGCCAGCAGCCCTCTAGCGGGATTTTACGGTGAGCAGTTCTTC. This translates into CASSPLAGFYGEQFF.

This clone has just one count. The gene calls are TRBV29-1 and TRBJ2-3, with 7 nucleotides matching TRBD2. The CDR3 covers 17 residues. V trimming: 1 base; J trimming: 2 bases; junction bases outside the gene matches: 12. CDR1 and CDR2 from the germline V gene are SQVTM and ANQGSEA. The CDR3 DNA reads as TGCAGCGTTGAAGGGTCGCGGCTAGCGGAACCCACAGATACGCAGTATTTT. Translating gives CSVEGSRLAEPTDTQYF.

The J gene is TRBJ1-5, the V gene TRBV28; weak D call: TRBD1 (5 bases). Trimming removed 6 bases at V and 2 bases at J, with 14 bases between. Per germline, CDR1 MDHEN and CDR2 SYDVKM. This CDR3 is built from 15 residues. The CDR3 region has the DNA TGTGCCAGCAGCCTCCGGGGGATCGGCAATCAGCCCCAGCATTTT. It translates to CASSLRGIGNQPQHF.

This clone was seen just once. CDR3 residues: CASSVGSSGGTYNEQFF. DNA of the CDR3: TGTGCCAGCAGCGTTGGGTCTAGCGGGGGAACCTACAATGAGCAGTTCTTC. The rearrangement joins TRBV11-3 to TRBJ2-1; 10 bases agree with TRBD2. Germline V gene lookup returns CDR1 SGHNT and CDR2 YENEEA. This CDR3 has 17 residues. The V and J ends lost 5 bases and 2 bases, in that order; junction bases with no gene match: 9.